The 24 T cell receptor beta chains below were found in one sample sequenced in a study of T cell changes during pregnancy in multiple sclerosis (dated by TCRdb to about 2019). Library preparation used the immunoSEQ multiplex PCR assay. TCRdb limited this immuneACCESS table to in-frame rearrangements with V and J called. A share of clones is missing; checked studies link under half to unresolved V genes, and the rest is unexplained. The sample table contains around 62,000 clones; only one count was recorded for 90% of them. Together, the top ten hold 2% to 2.5% of the sample. Sequences were derived from peripheral blood, sampled in the second trimester of pregnancy. These receptor sequences come from a female donor in good health, enrolled as a control in a pregnancy study.

The chain uses TRBV5-4 and TRBJ2-1, with 10 nucleotides matching TRBD2. The trim removed 3 bases at V and 5 bases at J, leaving 2 bases unmatched. The CDR3 extends over 14 amino acids. The germline V gene has CDR1 SGHNT and CDR2 YYREEE (reference sequence). CDR3 DNA sequence: TGTGCCAGCAGCTATAGCGGGGGGAACAATGAGCAGTTCTTC. Amino acids: CASSYSGGNNEQFF.

This chain links TRBV5-1 with TRBJ2-3; TRBD2 matches at 12 bases. The CDR3 loop spans 16 amino acids. The V gene end was trimmed by 4 bases and the J gene end by 2 bases; junction bases not matched to a gene: 5. Germline CDR1 is SGHRS and CDR2 is YFSETQ. The CDR3 DNA sequence: TGCGCCAGCAGCCATCGACTAGCGGGGGCCACAGATACGCAGTATTTT. Translating gives CASSHRLAGATDTQYF. The full variable domain, its missing parts supplied by reference TRBV5-1 and TRBJ2-3, is KAGVTQTPRYLIKTRGQQVTLSCSPISGHRSVSWYQQTPGQGLQFLFEYFSETQRNKGNFPGRFSGRQFSNSRSEMNVSTLELGDSALYLCASSHRLAGATDTQYFGPGTRLTVL.

This rearrangement joins TRBV20-1 to TRBJ2-7; D is ambiguous. With 2 bases removed from V and 6 bases from J, the gap between germline ends came to 8 bases. Germline assignment: CDR1 DFQATT and CDR2 SNEGSKA (reference sequence). CDR3 size: 11 residues. CDR3 in DNA: TGCAGTGCTAGATCTGACATCGAGCAGTACTTC. Its translation is CSARSDIEQYF.

This clone is a singleton in its sample. The genes are TRBV18 and TRBJ1-2; D uncertain. CDR1 and CDR2 from the germline V gene are KGHSH and LQKENI. This CDR3 contains 15 residues. Trimming pared 8 bases from V and 5 bases from J, leaving 21 bases between. The CDR3 here is CASHGMMGGSYGYTF. CDR3 DNA sequence: TGTGCCAGCCACGGGATGATGGGAGGGAGTTATGGCTACACCTTC.

This clone was seen more than once but under ten times. The chain has TRBV27 and TRBJ1-5; 7 positions agree with TRBD1. Losses at the gene ends were 5 bases for V and 3 bases for J; bases not matched to a gene: 10. CDR3 length: 16 amino acids. Germline V gene data show CDR1 as MNHEY and CDR2 as SMNVEV (reference sequence). The CDR3 is CASSPLTGIANQPQHF. DNA for the CDR3: TGTGCCAGCAGTCCACTGACAGGGATCGCCAATCAGCCCCAGCATTTT.

This CDR3 reads CASSSLQENEKLFF. CDR3 DNA: TGTGCCAGTAGTAGTTTACAGGAGAATGAAAAACTGTTTTTT. V gene TRBV19 combines with J gene TRBJ1-4; TRBD1 is a possible D gene (5 bases). V lost 4 bases to trimming and J lost 5 bases, with 11 bases between them. The CDR3 is 14 residues long. Germline CDR1 and CDR2: LNHDA and SQIVND (reference sequence).

This clone was found once. The chain has TRBV28 and TRBJ1-2, with 7 positions matching TRBD1. Germline V lookup: CDR1 MDHEN, CDR2 SYDVKM. CDR3 length: 16 amino acids. V lost 6 bases to trimming and J lost 6 bases; unmatched junction nucleotides: 16. In DNA, the CDR3 is TGTGCCAGCAGCCAGCCCAACGGACAGGTCTTTAATGGCTACACCTTC. Its protein is CASSQPNGQVFNGYTF.

The V call is TRBV6-4, the J call TRBJ2-3, with TRBD2 as a possible D gene (6 bases). V gave up 7 bases and J gave up 2 bases, with 13 bases separating them. The CDR3 sequence is 14 residues long. Germline V lookup: CDR1 MRHNA, CDR2 SNTAGT. The CDR3 nucleotides read TGTGCCAGCAAATCTAGCGCCTACACAGATACGCAGTATTTT. Amino acid sequence: CASKSSAYTDTQYF.

The genes are TRBV2 and TRBJ1-3; TRBD1 matches at 7 bases. CDR1 SNHLY and CDR2 FYNNEI come from the germline V gene. The V segment lost 5 bases and the J segment 2 bases; nucleotides outside the gene matches: 3. The CDR3 totals 14 residues. Here the CDR3 reads CASSLDRAGNTIYF. Written as DNA, the CDR3 is TGTGCCAGCAGTCTTGACAGGGCTGGAAACACCATATATTTT.

This chain connects TRBV5-1 to TRBJ1-5, with a weak D call TRBD1 (5 bases). V was trimmed by 0 bases and J by 8 bases, leaving 15 bases between them. Germline V gene lookup returns CDR1 SGHRS and CDR2 YFSETQ. The CDR3 sequence is 15 residues long. In DNA, the CDR3 is TGCGCCAGCAGCTTGGGGTGGGGGGGAAACGAGCCCCAGCATTTT. Protein: CASSLGWGGNEPQHF.

The CDR3 DNA sequence: TGTGCCAGCAGCCTACTAGCGTCTAGCACAGATACGCAGTATTTT. Its protein product is CASSLLASSTDTQYF. The genes are TRBV6-5 and TRBJ2-3; 7 positions agree with TRBD2. V was pared by 6 bases and J by 0 bases, with 6 bases of the junction left unmatched. The germline gives CDR1 MNHEY, CDR2 SVGAGI. This CDR3 comprises 15 residues.

J is TRBJ2-2 and V is TRBV5-4, with a tentative D call TRBD2 (5 bases). Trimming cost V 0 bases and J 5 bases, with 8 bases left between them. This CDR3 comprises 14 residues. The germline gives CDR1 SGHNT, CDR2 YYREEE (reference sequence). CDR3 region: CASSLGLITGELFF. In nucleotides, the CDR3 is TGTGCCAGCAGCTTGGGACTAATTACCGGGGAGCTGTTTTTT. The entire variable domain, with the rest obtained from reference TRBV5-4 and TRBJ2-2, is as follows: ETGVTQSPTHLIKTRGQQVTLRCSSQSGHNTVSWYQQALGQGPQFIFQYYREEENGRGNFPPRFSGLQFPNYSSELNVNALELDDSALYLCASSLGLITGELFFGEGSRLTVL.

The V and J genes are TRBV29-1 and TRBJ2-7; D is possibly TRBD2 (5 bases). V was cut by 7 bases and J by 4 bases, with 14 bases left in between. The CDR3 covers 12 residues. Per the germline V gene, CDR1 is SQVTM and CDR2 is ANQGSEA. CDR3 coding DNA: TGCAGCGGGAGGACCCGACTTTACGAGCAGTACTTC. This encodes CSGRTRLYEQYF.

J is TRBJ2-7 and V is TRBV2; D perhaps matches TRBD1 (6 bases). CDR3 length: 14 residues. V gave up 4 bases and J gave up 4 bases, with 14 bases separating them. Germline CDR1 and CDR2: SNHLY and FYNNEI. The CDR3 here is CASSGPGVGYEQYF. The CDR3 DNA sequence: TGTGCCAGCAGTGGCCCAGGGGTAGGGTACGAGCAGTACTTC.

The V call is TRBV2, the J call TRBJ1-1; D is undetermined. The germline V and J ends were trimmed by 8 bases and 5 bases, with 9 bases remaining between them. The CDR3 extends over 11 amino acids. Germline-derived CDR1 and CDR2 are SNHLY and FYNNEI. In DNA, the CDR3 is TGTGCCAGCGATGGAGGGACTGAAGCTTTCTTT. Translating gives CASDGGTEAFF. The whole variable domain, remainder taken from reference TRBV2 and TRBJ1-1, is EPEVTQTPSHQVTQMGQEVILRCVPISNHLYFYWYRQILGQKVEFLVSFYNNEISEKSEIFDDQFSVERPDGSNFTLKIRSTKLEDSAMYFCASDGGTEAFFGQGTRLTVV.

This sequence joins TRBV2 and TRBJ1-5, with D possibly TRBD1 on 6 matching bases. Germline CDR1 is SNHLY and CDR2 is FYNNEI. This CDR3 has 16 residues. V lost 4 bases, J lost 4 bases, and 17 bases lay in between. The CDR3 here is CASSVTGQGGNQPQHF. In DNA form, the CDR3 reads TGTGCCAGCAGTGTCACAGGGCAGGGTGGAAATCAGCCCCAGCATTTT. Based on the CDR3 plus reference TRBV2 and TRBJ1-5, the full variable domain is EPEVTQTPSHQVTQMGQEVILRCVPISNHLYFYWYRQILGQKVEFLVSFYNNEISEKSEIFDDQFSVERPDGSNFTLKIRSTKLEDSAMYFCASSVTGQGGNQPQHFGDGTRLSIL.

Turning to this clone: In the same sample, other DNA sequences code for this CDR3. The chain carries TRBV6-4 and TRBJ1-2; D remains unclear. Germline V gene data show CDR1 as MRHNA and CDR2 as SNTAGT. V was clipped by 5 bases and J by 4 bases, with 8 bases between them. The CDR3 is 12 amino acids. CDR3 nucleotides: TGTGCCAGCAGTTCCGACACCTATGGCTACACCTTC. It translates to CASSSDTYGYTF.

This chain links TRBV19 with TRBJ1-1; 9 bases map to TRBD1. V gave up 5 bases and J gave up 5 bases; unmatched junction bases: 6. The CDR3 is 14 amino acids. The germline V gene encodes CDR1 LNHDA and CDR2 SQIVND (reference sequence). The CDR3 DNA follows: TGTGCCAGTAGTCCAGGACAGGGGTGGACTGAAGCTTTCTTT. Its translation: CASSPGQGWTEAFF.

The CDR3 nucleotides read TGTGCCAGCTCACCATGGGGAGGGAACACTGAAGCTTTCTTT. Translated: CASSPWGGNTEAFF. V gene TRBV18 combines with J gene TRBJ1-1, with D uncertain. CDR3 length: 14 amino acids. V was shortened by 2 bases and J by 1 base, with 8 bases between the two germline ends. Germline values: CDR1 KGHSH, CDR2 LQKENI.

The chain carries TRBV30 and TRBJ2-3; D may be TRBD2 (5 bases). Germline V gene lookup returns CDR1 GTSNPN and CDR2 SVGIG (reference sequence). Between the trimmed V and J ends, which lost 1 base and 8 bases, there was a span of 13 bases. CDR3 length equals 13 residues. This chain's CDR3 is CAWSGRTRVTQYF. CDR3 DNA: TGTGCCTGGAGTGGCCGCACTAGAGTTACGCAGTATTTT. Full variable domain (missing parts from reference TRBV30 and TRBJ2-3): SQTIHQWPATLVQPVGSPLSLECTVEGTSNPNLYWYRQAAGRGLQLLFYSVGIGQISSEVPQNLSASRPQDRQFILSSKKLLLSDSGFYLCAWSGRTRVTQYFGPGTRLTVL.

The genes are TRBV6-1 and TRBJ2-1, with a weak D call TRBD2 (6 bases). Germline V lookup: CDR1 MNHNS, CDR2 SASEGT. V lost 6 bases and J lost 2, with 14 bases in between. The CDR3 totals 15 residues. The CDR3 DNA reads TGTGCCAGCAGGGGGCCTGGGACTGCCTACAATGAGCAGTTCTTC. Protein sequence: CASRGPGTAYNEQFF.

V usage is TRBV27 and J usage is TRBJ2-5; 12 nucleotides match TRBD2. The trim removed 6 bases at V and 5 bases at J, leaving 10 bases unmatched. CDR3 size: 16 residues. Germline lookup yields CDR1 MNHEY and CDR2 SMNVEV (reference sequence). In DNA form, the CDR3 reads TGTGCCAGCAGCCCTCTAGCGGGGGGGCTCCGGGAGACCCAGTACTTC. Protein: CASSPLAGGLRETQYF.

This clone was seen only once. The gene calls are TRBV29-1 and TRBJ2-1; 14 nucleotides match TRBD2. CDR1 and CDR2 from the germline V gene are SQVTM and ANQGSEA. After removal of 4 bases from V and 2 bases from J, the junction contained 7 bases not matched to a gene. The CDR3 has 17 amino acids. The CDR3 DNA reads TGCAGCGTTGGACTAGCGGGAGGGGTTGGGGCCTACAATGAGCAGTTCTTC. Its protein is CSVGLAGGVGAYNEQFF.

This clone appeared a few times. The chain combines TRBV4-2 with TRBJ1-1; D is ambiguous. Germline lookup yields CDR1 LGHNA and CDR2 YNFKEQ. The CDR3 has 16 amino acids. Deletions cut 4 bases from V and 4 bases from J, with 19 bases between. In DNA form, the CDR3 reads TGTGCCAGCAGCCCTCTGTCCCGTTTGCGGGTCACTGAAGCTTTCTTT. Protein product: CASSPLSRLRVTEAFF.